Presented here are 16 T cell receptor beta chains from one specimen sequenced in a study of persistence of HIV-infected CD4 T cells. Anti-CD3/anti-CD28 beads served as a nonspecific positive control stimulus. Sorting of responding CD4+ T cells relied on upregulated CD40 ligand together with CD69. This was the immunoSEQ version 4 assay in survey mode. Only in-frame clones appear in the TCRdb table, and some are missing; sequencing was by immunoSEQ multiplex PCR. The table includes approximately 44,000 clones, around 92% detected once. The antigens these receptors bind are not known. The sequencing used CD4+ T cells sorted from PBMCs after approximately 19-hour stimulation, collected from a patient who received antiretroviral therapy. The source is an adult man with HIV who was CMV-seropositive.

This clone came up once. This chain connects TRBV18 to TRBJ1-2, with 8 bases aligning to TRBD1. Looked up from germline, CDR1 is KGHSH and CDR2 is LQKENI. V was clipped by 3 bases and J by 7 bases; unmatched bases: 10. The CDR3 length is 15 residues. CDR3 protein: CASSPGTGGLSGYTF. The CDR3 DNA reads as TGTGCCAGCTCACCGGGGACAGGTGGGCTTAGTGGCTACACCTTC.

V and J are TRBV4-1 and TRBJ2-2; 7 bases align to TRBD1. Germline trimming cut 8 bases from V and 4 bases from J; bases unmatched to any gene: 7. The CDR3 has 14 amino acids. Germline values: CDR1 MGHRA, CDR2 YSYEKL. This chain's CDR3 is CASSRTGSTGELFF. DNA of the CDR3: TGCGCCAGCTCTCGGACAGGAAGCACCGGGGAGCTGTTTTTT.

This sequence joins TRBV19 and TRBJ1-5; a possible D gene is TRBD1 (6 bases). The V end was cut by 7 bases, the J end by 2 bases, with 15 bases between. Germline V lookup: CDR1 LNHDA, CDR2 SQIVND (reference sequence). This CDR3 has 15 amino acids. The CDR3, as DNA: TGTGCCAGTAAGGTAGGGGGAAGGGGCAATCAGCCCCAGCATTTT. It translates to CASKVGGRGNQPQHF.

This clone was detected once. This sequence joins TRBV3-1 (or the pseudogene TRBV3-2) and TRBJ1-5, with D perhaps TRBD1 (5 bases). V shed 4 bases and J shed 7 bases, with 14 bases lying between them. The germline V gene has CDR1 LGHDT and CDR2 YNNKEL (reference sequence). CDR3 length: 14 amino acids. The CDR3 is CASSPEGFRQPQHF. The CDR3 nucleotides read TGTGCCAGCAGCCCCGAGGGGTTTAGGCAGCCCCAGCATTTT.

The chain is built from TRBV5-1 and TRBJ2-7, with D perhaps assigned TRBD1 or TRBD2 (5 bases each). The CDR3 has 13 residues. Germline values: CDR1 SGHRS, CDR2 YFSETQ. Trimming removed 9 bases from V and 7 bases from J, with 20 bases in between. CDR3 nucleotide sequence: TGCGCCACCGTCCGGGACCCTTTTTTTGAGCAGTACTTC. This encodes CATVRDPFFEQYF. Looking up the rest from reference TRBV5-1 and TRBJ2-7 gives the full variable domain: KAGVTQTPRYLIKTRGQQVTLSCSPISGHRSVSWYQQTPGQGLQFLFEYFSETQRNKGNFPGRFSGRQFSNSRSEMNVSTLELGDSALYLCATVRDPFFEQYFGPGTRLTVT.

The chain combines TRBV10-2 with TRBJ1-1; D is possibly TRBD1 (6 bases). Germline V lookup: CDR1 WSHSY, CDR2 SAAADI. The CDR3 contains 14 residues. Trimming pared 8 bases from V and 0 bases from J, leaving 13 bases between. The CDR3 region has the DNA TGCGCCAGCTCCGAGGGGACAATGAACACTGAAGCTTTCTTT. Encoded protein: CASSEGTMNTEAFF.

This chain connects TRBV18 to TRBJ2-1; TRBD1 is a possible D gene (5 bases). This CDR3 is built from 16 residues. The ends were cut back, 2 bases at V and 0 bases at J, with 11 bases in the middle. CDR1 KGHSH and CDR2 LQKENI come from the germline V gene. Here the CDR3 DNA reads TGTGCCAGCTCACCAGGAGCAGGGTTCTCCTACAATGAGCAGTTCTTC. This encodes CASSPGAGFSYNEQFF.

J is TRBJ1-3 and V is TRBV3-1 (or the pseudogene TRBV3-2); D gene unclear. From germline, CDR1 is LGHDT and CDR2 YNNKEL (reference sequence). This CDR3 spans 15 amino acids. Trimming removed 0 bases at V and 0 bases at J, with 6 bases between. CDR3 sequence: CASSQERSSGNTIYF. In nucleotides, the CDR3 is TGTGCCAGCAGCCAAGAAAGAAGCTCTGGAAACACCATATATTTT.

The chain is built from TRBV28 and TRBJ2-6, with D perhaps matching TRBD1 or TRBD2 (5 bases each). There are 17 residues in the CDR3. Trimming left V 5 bases short and J 0 bases short, with 14 bases between. The germline V gene has CDR1 MDHEN and CDR2 SYDVKM. The CDR3 bases are TGTGCCAGCAGTCCCCTGGGGACGACCTCTGGGGCCAACGTCCTGACTTTC. Amino acids: CASSPLGTTSGANVLTF.

This chain joins TRBV6-1 and TRBJ1-3, with D hard to call. CDR1 MNHNS and CDR2 SASEGT come from the germline V gene. The CDR3 length is 15 residues. V gave up 2 bases and J gave up 0 bases, with 8 bases separating them. CDR3 DNA sequence: TGTGCCAGCAGTGAAACCAGCTACTCTGGAAACACCATATATTTT. Its translation: CASSETSYSGNTIYF.

The V call is TRBV25-1, the J call TRBJ1-2, with D unclear. Deletions cut 5 bases from V and 5 bases from J, with 15 bases between. The CDR3 consists of 14 residues. Germline CDR1 reads MGHDK; CDR2 reads SYGVNS. CDR3: CASSNEGNFYGYTF. The CDR3 DNA is TGTGCCAGCAGTAATGAGGGAAACTTTTATGGCTACACCTTC.

J is TRBJ1-1 and V is TRBV2; a possible D gene is TRBD1 (5 bases). Trimming took off 4 bases at V and 9 bases at J, with 18 bases between the two ends. The CDR3 contains 14 residues. Germline V lookup: CDR1 SNHLY, CDR2 FYNNEI. The DNA of the CDR3 is TGTGCCAGCAGTGGTCCCTCCGGGACGGGTAAAGCTTTCTTT. Translation gives CASSGPSGTGKAFF.

The chain employs TRBV4-2 and TRBJ1-6; D gene unclear. CDR1 is LGHNA, CDR2 YNFKEQ, per germline. The CDR3 spans 12 residues. With 4 bases removed from V and 8 bases from J, the gap between germline ends came to 6 bases. In nucleotides, the CDR3 is TGTGCCAGCAGCCTTGTTTATTCACCCCTCCACTTT. It encodes CASSLVYSPLHF.

This chain links TRBV5-1 with TRBJ1-2, with a tentative D call TRBD1 (5 bases). V was clipped by 0 bases and J by 4 bases, with 7 bases between them. Germline CDR1 SGHRS, CDR2 YFSETQ. The CDR3 covers 13 residues. CDR3 residues: CASSLGDSYGYTF. As DNA, the CDR3 is TGCGCCAGCAGCTTGGGAGACAGCTATGGCTACACCTTC.

This clone was picked up one time. The chain uses TRBV6-1 and TRBJ1-2, with D hard to call. The germline V gene has CDR1 MNHNS and CDR2 SASEGT. Trimming shortened V by 3 bases and J by 5 bases, and 7 bases separated the two germline ends. The CDR3 is 12 residues long. The CDR3 nucleotides read TGTGCCAGCAGTGATCCGGGATATGGCTACACCTTC. Amino acids: CASSDPGYGYTF.

The genes are TRBV4-2 and TRBJ1-6, with TRBD1 matching 7 bases. The V and J ends lost 3 bases and 7 bases, in that order; junction bases with no gene match: 6. Germline CDR1 and CDR2: LGHNA and YNFKEQ. The CDR3 sequence is 15 residues long. The CDR3 loop is CASSHGTERNSPLHF. DNA for the CDR3: TGTGCCAGCAGCCACGGGACAGAGCGGAATTCACCCCTCCACTTT.